What follows are 32 T cell receptor beta chains derived from one specimen sequenced in a study of blood T cell repertoires in COVID-19. Sequencing was performed with immunoSEQ multiplex PCR; in TCRdb, only in-frame clones are kept and a portion is missing. Of fewer than 110,000 clones in the sample, approximately 80% are singletons; the top ten hold 10% to 15%. The sample consisted of peripheral blood. These receptors came from a human donor in a cohort sampled during active or convalescent COVID-19.

J is TRBJ2-1 and V is TRBV5-6, with D possibly TRBD2 on 6 matching bases. The CDR3 spans 15 residues. Per germline, CDR1 SGHDT and CDR2 YYEEEE. The V end was cut by 4 bases, the J end by 5 bases, with 16 bases between. Written as DNA, the CDR3 is TGTGCCAGCAGCCCCCGGGGGACGGGGGACAATGAGCAGTTCTTC. As protein: CASSPRGTGDNEQFF.

The J gene is TRBJ1-5, the V gene TRBV12-3 or TRBV12-4, with unresolved D. V dropped 6 bases and J dropped 7 bases, with 13 bases sitting between them. CDR3 size: 13 residues. The CDR3 DNA reads as TGTGCCAGCAGCCTCTCGAGGGTGCAGCCCCAGCATTTT. Translated: CASSLSRVQPQHF.

This clone was observed a few times. The gene calls are TRBV11-2 and TRBJ1-4, with 12 bases identical to TRBD1. J was trimmed by 0 bases and V by 5 bases; bases with no gene match: 4. Per germline, CDR1 SGHAT and CDR2 FQNNGV. The CDR3 has 17 residues. The CDR3 DNA follows: TGTGCCAGCAGCCCCGGGACAGGGGGCACAACTAATGAAAAACTGTTTTTT. This gives the protein CASSPGTGGTTNEKLFF. The full variable domain, rest sourced from reference TRBV11-2 and TRBJ1-4, is EAGVAQSPRYKIIEKRQSVAFWCNPISGHATLYWYQQILGQGPKLLIQFQNNGVVDDSQLPKDRFSAERLKGVDSTLKIQPAKLEDSAVYLCASSPGTGGTTNEKLFFGSGTQLSVL.

The chain employs TRBV20-1 and TRBJ2-3; 10 bases map to TRBD2. CDR1 DFQATT and CDR2 SNEGSKA come from the germline V gene (reference sequence). This CDR3 has 15 amino acids. V lost 3 bases and J lost 5; bases outside the gene matches: 8. The CDR3 DNA sequence: TGCAGTGCTAGTCCCGTACTAGCGGGGCGAGATACGCAGTATTTT. This sequence encodes CSASPVLAGRDTQYF.

V usage is TRBV19 and J usage is TRBJ1-1; possibly TRBD1 for D (5 bases). The CDR3 is 15 amino acids. CDR1 LNHDA and CDR2 SQIVND come from the germline V gene (reference sequence). V lost 5 bases and J lost 1, with 14 bases in between. CDR3 amino acids: CASSSKGYPNTEAFF. The CDR3 nucleotides are TGTGCCAGTAGTTCAAAGGGGTATCCGAACACTGAAGCTTTCTTT.

The chain recombines TRBV4-2 with TRBJ2-7; 9 nucleotides agree with TRBD1. Germline V gene sequence: CDR1 LGHNA, CDR2 YNFKEQ. Unmatched junction bases numbered 6, after V lost 1 base and J lost 5 bases. This CDR3 spans 15 amino acids. The CDR3 reads CASSQGTGTGNEQYF. The DNA for the CDR3 is TGTGCCAGCAGCCAAGGAACCGGGACAGGGAACGAGCAGTACTTC.

The chain uses TRBV7-6 and TRBJ2-1; 14 bases map to TRBD2. V gave up 2 bases and J gave up 6 bases; unmatched junction bases: 12. The CDR3 has 19 residues. In germline, CDR1 is SGHVS, CDR2 FNYEAQ. The CDR3 DNA reads as TGTGCCAGCAGCTTACCAAGGACTAGCGGGGGGCCCCGTCTCAATGAGCAGTTCTTC. Translating gives CASSLPRTSGGPRLNEQFF.

This clone was counted a few times. This CDR3 reads CASSQDRDRGRRYTEAFF. CDR3 coding DNA: TGTGCCAGCAGCCAAGATAGGGACAGGGGGCGTAGGTACACTGAAGCTTTCTTT. The chain recombines TRBV3-1 (or the pseudogene TRBV3-2) with TRBJ1-1; 12 bases line up with TRBD1. V lost 0 bases and J lost 3; bases outside the gene matches: 8. CDR3 length: 18 residues. The germline CDR1 and CDR2 sequences are LGHDT and YNNKEL (reference sequence).

V is TRBV3-1 (or the pseudogene TRBV3-2) and J is TRBJ1-2; 7 bases line up with TRBD1. The germline CDR1 and CDR2 sequences are LGHDT and YNNKEL (reference sequence). V shed 2 bases, J shed 4 bases, and the junction held 10 bases outside the gene matches. The CDR3 runs 16 residues. This chain's CDR3 is CASSQQFGQVGYGYTF. In nucleotides, the CDR3 is TGTGCCAGCAGCCAACAATTCGGACAGGTTGGCTATGGCTACACCTTC.

The chain uses TRBV3-1 (or the pseudogene TRBV3-2) and TRBJ1-3; 7 bases fit TRBD1. Germline V gene lookup returns CDR1 LGHDT and CDR2 YNNKEL (reference sequence). The J segment lost 5 bases and the V segment lost 4 bases, leaving 11 bases of the junction unmatched. The CDR3 length is 16 residues. The CDR3 DNA follows: TGTGCCAGCAGCCTTCAAGCCGGGACAGCTCGAAACACCATATATTTT. This codes for CASSLQAGTARNTIYF.

This rearrangement joins TRBV5-1 to TRBJ1-5; the match to TRBD1 covers 8 bases. This CDR3 contains 13 residues. J gave up 6 bases and V 1 base, and 0 bases lay outside the gene matches. Germline CDR1 and CDR2: SGHRS and YFSETQ. The CDR3 DNA reads TGCGCCAGCAGCTTGACAGGGGGTCAGCCCCAGCATTTT. Translation gives CASSLTGGQPQHF.

The V call is TRBV7-9, the J call TRBJ1-3; D is perhaps TRBD1 (6 bases). Germline V lookup: CDR1 SEHNR, CDR2 FQNEAQ (reference sequence). V was shortened by 5 bases and J by 6 bases, with 14 bases between the two germline ends. CDR3 size: 14 residues. The CDR3 bases are TGTGCCAGCAGCCCCCCAGGGGTAGAAAACACCATATATTTT. Its translation is CASSPPGVENTIYF.

The chain combines TRBV6-1 with TRBJ2-7; the D is unclear. V was clipped by 2 bases and J by 4 bases, with 12 bases between them. The CDR3 is 14 amino acids. Per germline, CDR1 MNHNS and CDR2 SASEGT. The CDR3 loop is CASSEMIASYEQYF. The CDR3 DNA sequence: TGTGCCAGCAGTGAAATGATAGCTTCTTACGAGCAGTACTTC.

The rearrangement joins TRBV9 to TRBJ1-2; TRBD1 is a possible D gene (5 bases). CDR1 is SGDLS, CDR2 YYNGEE, per germline. The V gene lost 0 bases and the J gene lost 3 bases, with 9 bases spanning the gap. This CDR3 spans 14 amino acids. The CDR3 nucleotides are TGTGCCAGCAGCGTAGGACAGAACTACTATGGCTACACCTTC. This gives the protein CASSVGQNYYGYTF. Full variable domain (remainder filled in from reference TRBV9 and TRBJ1-2): DSGVTQTPKHLITATGQRVTLRCSPRSGDLSVYWYQQSLDQGLQFLIQYYNGEERAKGNILERFSAQQFPDLHSELNLSSLELGDSALYFCASSVGQNYYGYTFGSGTRLTVV.

The rearrangement uses TRBV9 and TRBJ2-3, with 13 bases that match TRBD2. The CDR3 covers 20 residues. With V trimmed by 3 bases and J by 1 base, 14 bases remained unmatched. From germline, CDR1 is SGDLS and CDR2 YYNGEE. CDR3 sequence: CASSASGTSGTGRRTDTQYF. In DNA, the CDR3 is TGTGCCAGCAGCGCTTCCGGGACTAGCGGGACGGGCAGGCGCACAGATACGCAGTATTTT.

The chain has TRBV6-4 and TRBJ2-4; the D gene is possibly TRBD2 (5 bases). CDR3 length: 16 amino acids. V gave up 0 bases and J gave up 1 base, with 10 bases separating them. Germline V gives CDR1 MRHNA, CDR2 SNTAGT. The CDR3 coding sequence is TGTGCCAGCAGTGACTCCCCGCGGGTTGCCAAAAACATTCAGTACTTC. Translated: CASSDSPRVAKNIQYF.

The V gene is TRBV2, the J gene TRBJ1-1; the D is unclear. The ends were cut back, 6 bases at V and 1 base at J, with 15 bases in the middle. Germline assignment: CDR1 SNHLY and CDR2 FYNNEI. This CDR3 spans 15 amino acids. CDR3 DNA sequence: TGTGCCAGCAGCGCCGGAGGGTTGGGGAACACTGAAGCTTTCTTT. Protein product: CASSAGGLGNTEAFF.

The V and J genes are TRBV5-1 and TRBJ2-4; 11 bases line up with TRBD1. V lost 4 bases, J lost 8 bases, and 8 bases stayed unmatched. The CDR3 runs to 15 residues. Germline V gives CDR1 SGHRS, CDR2 YFSETQ. This CDR3 reads CASSQWTGGSDIQYF. The CDR3 DNA is TGCGCCAGCAGCCAGTGGACAGGGGGCTCGGACATTCAGTACTTC.

This clone is a singleton in its sample. The gene calls are TRBV18 and TRBJ1-3, with 8 bases lining up with TRBD1. This CDR3 region has 15 residues. V shed 6 bases, J shed 0 bases, and the junction held 4 bases outside the gene matches. Per the germline V gene, CDR1 is KGHSH and CDR2 is LQKENI. The CDR3 DNA is TGTGCCAGCTCCGGACAGGGTTCCTCTGGAAACACCATATATTTT. Amino acid sequence: CASSGQGSSGNTIYF.

Written as DNA, the CDR3 is TGTGCCAGCAGCGTAGTACAGGCGAACACCGGGGAGCTGTTTTTT. Amino acid sequence: CASSVVQANTGELFF. The rearrangement uses TRBV9 and TRBJ2-2; a possible D gene is TRBD1 (5 bases). Trimming took 0 bases from V and 0 from J, leaving 6 bases between them. The CDR3 consists of 15 residues. The germline V gene encodes CDR1 SGDLS and CDR2 YYNGEE.

Only a few counts were recorded for this clone. The same CDR3 is also encoded by other DNA sequences in this sample. This chain joins TRBV4-2 and TRBJ1-4; 7 nucleotides match TRBD1. The CDR3 has 15 residues. Germline values: CDR1 LGHNA, CDR2 YNFKEQ. Trimming at V came to 0 bases and at J to 7 bases, leaving 5 bases not matched to a gene. The CDR3: CASSQDRQGVEKLFF. The CDR3 region has the DNA TGTGCCAGCAGCCAAGACCGACAGGGTGTTGAAAAACTGTTTTTT.

The CDR3 region is CASSGSNTGELFF. DNA of the CDR3: TGCGCCAGCAGCGGCTCGAACACCGGGGAGCTGTTTTTT. The rearrangement joins TRBV5-1 to TRBJ2-2, with unresolved D. V shed 4 bases and J shed 0 bases, with 4 bases lying between them. The germline V gene encodes CDR1 SGHRS and CDR2 YFSETQ. CDR3 length: 13 residues.

The chain links TRBV19 to TRBJ1-6, with TRBD1 matching over 12 bases. Germline lookup yields CDR1 LNHDA and CDR2 SQIVND (reference sequence). This CDR3 has 17 residues. V was clipped by 5 bases and J by 8 bases; unmatched bases: 10. CDR3 DNA: TGTGCCAGTAGTCCCCACCGGGACAGGGGGCGCGATTCACCCCTCCACTTT. Translation: CASSPHRDRGRDSPLHF. Combining the CDR3 with reference TRBV19 and TRBJ1-6 gives the whole variable domain DGGITQSPKYLFRKEGQNVTLSCEQNLNHDAMYWYRQDPGQGLRLIYYSQIVNDFQKGDIAEGYSVSREKKESFPLTVTSAQKNPTAFYLCASSPHRDRGRDSPLHFGNGTRLTVT.

The chain combines TRBV6-5 with TRBJ1-5; D might be TRBD1 (5 bases). V was trimmed by 0 bases and J by 3 bases, leaving 9 bases between them. This CDR3 comprises 15 residues. CDR1 is MNHEY, CDR2 SVGAGI, per germline. The CDR3: CASSYSGGNNQPQHF. Here the CDR3 DNA reads TGTGCCAGCAGTTACTCGGGGGGAAACAATCAGCCCCAGCATTTT.

This chain connects TRBV9 to TRBJ2-2; D perhaps matches TRBD1 (5 bases). With 4 bases removed from V and 3 bases from J, the gap between germline ends came to 16 bases. Germline V gene lookup returns CDR1 SGDLS and CDR2 YYNGEE. The CDR3 covers 16 residues. CDR3 DNA: TGTGCCAGCAGCTATCAGGGCGCCGGGTACACCGGGGAGCTGTTTTTT. Its translation: CASSYQGAGYTGELFF. Using reference TRBV9 and TRBJ2-2 for the parts outside the CDR3, the full variable domain is DSGVTQTPKHLITATGQRVTLRCSPRSGDLSVYWYQQSLDQGLQFLIQYYNGEERAKGNILERFSAQQFPDLHSELNLSSLELGDSALYFCASSYQGAGYTGELFFGEGSRLTVL.

The chain employs TRBV5-1 and TRBJ1-4, with 7 bases identical to TRBD1. Trimming cost V 0 bases and J 6 bases; bases outside gene matches: 2. This CDR3 contains 14 residues. Germline V gene sequence: CDR1 SGHRS, CDR2 YFSETQ. CDR3 sequence reads: CASSLGRGDEKLFF. CDR3 nucleotide sequence: TGCGCCAGCAGCTTGGGCAGGGGGGATGAAAAACTGTTTTTT. The full variable domain, its missing parts supplied by reference TRBV5-1 and TRBJ1-4, is KAGVTQTPRYLIKTRGQQVTLSCSPISGHRSVSWYQQTPGQGLQFLFEYFSETQRNKGNFPGRFSGRQFSNSRSEMNVSTLELGDSALYLCASSLGRGDEKLFFGSGTQLSVL.

This clone has only a few counts. The V gene is TRBV5-4, the J gene TRBJ2-2, with D uncertain. CDR1 and CDR2 (germline): SGHNT, YYREEE (reference sequence). The germline V and J ends were trimmed by 0 bases and 5 bases, with 11 bases remaining between them. The CDR3 sequence is 15 residues long. CDR3 DNA: TGTGCCAGCAGCTTGGACTCCTCCCGGACCGGGGAGCTGTTTTTT. Translation: CASSLDSSRTGELFF.

The J gene is TRBJ2-7, the V gene TRBV6-5; 9 bases fit TRBD1. The V gene's germline CDR1 is MNHEY and CDR2 SVGAGI. CDR3 length: 14 residues. Trimming removed 6 bases from V and 6 bases from J; junction bases left unmatched: 9. Here the CDR3 reads CASRPGTGSPEQYF. CDR3 nucleotides: TGTGCCAGCAGACCCGGGACAGGGAGCCCCGAGCAGTACTTC.

This clone has a count of ten or more. The genes are TRBV4-2 and TRBJ1-3; TRBD1 might be the D (6 bases). This CDR3 has 17 residues. Trimming took 1 base from V and 2 from J, leaving 15 bases between them. Germline V gene lookup returns CDR1 LGHNA and CDR2 YNFKEQ. CDR3 in amino acids: CASSQVGLQGAGNTIYF. The CDR3 nucleotides are TGTGCCAGCAGCCAAGTCGGTTTACAGGGAGCTGGAAACACCATATATTTT.

Turning to this clone: A read error may produce the germline difference seen at one junction end. The genes are TRBV5-6 and TRBJ1-1; tentative D call: TRBD1 (6 bases). CDR1 is SGHDT and CDR2 is YYEEEE in the germline V gene. The CDR3 loop spans 15 amino acids. CDR3 in amino acids: CASSLYREWNPEAFF. Here the CDR3 DNA reads TGTGCCAGCAGCTTATACAGGGAGTGGAACCCTGAAGCTTTCTTT.

This rearrangement joins TRBV7-9 to TRBJ1-1; D is perhaps TRBD1 (6 bases). V shed 4 bases and J shed 5 bases, with 11 bases lying between them. There are 13 residues in the CDR3. CDR1 SEHNR and CDR2 FQNEAQ come from the germline V gene (reference sequence). CDR3 loop: CASSSQGPTEAFF. DNA of the CDR3: TGTGCCAGCAGCTCACAGGGACCTACTGAAGCTTTCTTT.

The CDR3, as DNA: TGTGCCAGCAGCCCGCGACAGGATCAGACTCCTTATGGCTACACCTTC. Translation gives CASSPRQDQTPYGYTF. The rearrangement joins TRBV4-2 to TRBJ1-2, with D perhaps matching TRBD1 (6 bases). Germline-derived CDR1 and CDR2 are LGHNA and YNFKEQ. The CDR3 runs to 16 residues. V was trimmed by 4 bases and J by 5 bases, leaving 20 bases between them.